What follows are 22 T cell receptor beta chains derived from one specimen sequenced in a study of human T cells and chemical hapten exposure. Time point noted: patch test 1, 2 weeks after DPC sensitization. Treatment of the sample: therapeutic diphenylcyclopropenone sensitization with weekly scalp DPC. TCRdb independently ran MiXCR on the RACE reads; one entry per CDR3 protein. Of over 95,000 distinct CDR3 sequences in the sample, roughly 12% were seen once. Sequenced material: whole blood, taken in connection with sensitization to the hapten diphenylcyclopropenone (DPC). These receptors came from a woman aged 40 to 55 with alopecia areata. Some clones in this sample may be carry-over from other donors' samples.

V usage is TRBV11-3 and J usage is TRBJ2-3, with a possible D match to TRBD1 (6 bases). The V end lost 4 bases, the J end lost 5 bases, and 16 bases lay between the germline ends. Germline V gene data show CDR1 as SGHNT and CDR2 as YENEEA. The CDR3 is made up of 15 amino acids. The DNA for the CDR3 is TGTGCCAGCAGCTCACAGGGTAGAATCGGAGATACGCAGTATTTT. It is translated as CASSSQGRIGDTQYF.

V is TRBV28 and J is TRBJ2-3, with D perhaps assigned TRBD1 or TRBD2 (5 bases each). The germline V gene encodes CDR1 MDHEN and CDR2 SYDVKM. This CDR3 has 16 residues. V was pared by 3 bases and J by 0 bases, with 13 bases between. CDR3 coding DNA: TGTGCCAGCAGTTTGGCCGGGGCGGAGAGCACAGATACGCAGTATTTT. Residues: CASSLAGAESTDTQYF.

This clonotype appeared a few times. This chain links TRBV29-1 with TRBJ2-1; D is undetermined. The CDR3 spans 13 residues. Between the trimmed V and J ends, which lost 5 bases and 3 bases, there was a span of 11 bases. Germline CDR1 SQVTM, CDR2 ANQGSEA. The DNA for the CDR3 is TGCAGCGTTCTGTCGGAGCTCTACAATGAGCAGTTCTTC. It codes for CSVLSELYNEQFF.

The sample holds many counts of this clonotype. J is TRBJ2-2 and V is TRBV6-5, with 11 bases identical to TRBD2. CDR1 MNHEY and CDR2 SVGAGI come from the germline V gene. Unmatched junction bases numbered 14, after V lost 1 base and J lost 7 bases. The CDR3 length is 19 residues. The CDR3 sequence: CASSYWAARLAGSSGELFF. The DNA of the CDR3 is TGTGCCAGCAGTTACTGGGCGGCTAGACTAGCGGGATCGAGCGGGGAGCTGTTTTTT.

This clonotype showed up just a few times. The DNA for the CDR3 is TGTGCCGCCAGGGGGACTAGCGGGACCGAGTCTTCGGGCGAGCAGTACTTC. Encoded protein: CAARGTSGTESSGEQYF. This chain uses TRBV10-3 with TRBJ2-7; TRBD2 matches at 13 bases. This CDR3 contains 17 residues. V lost 11 bases to trimming and J lost 6 bases; unmatched junction nucleotides: 19. Germline values: CDR1 ENHRY, CDR2 SYGVKD.

This clonotype has only a few counts. The chain is built from TRBV5-1 and TRBJ2-1; tentatively, D is TRBD1 or TRBD2 (5 bases each). The CDR3 covers 15 residues. The V gene's germline CDR1 is SGHRS and CDR2 YFSETQ. V lost 5 bases and J 8 bases, leaving 20 bases between the germline ends. The DNA for the CDR3 is TGCGCCAGCAGAGTCAGCGGTTTAACCAGGGATGAGCAGTTCTTC. Residues: CASRVSGLTRDEQFF.

This clonotype was seen a single time. This chain connects TRBV29-1 to TRBJ2-3; no firm D call. Germline V lookup: CDR1 SQVTM, CDR2 ANQGSEA. V lost 2 bases, J lost 1 base, and 4 bases lay in between. The CDR3 is 12 residues long. CDR3: CSVESGTDTQYF. CDR3 sequence (DNA): TGCAGCGTTGAAAGCGGCACAGATACGCAGTATTTT.

This clonotype has a handful of counts. The CDR3 region is CSAKTAWEEKLFF. DNA for the CDR3: TGCAGTGCTAAGACGGCCTGGGAGGAAAAACTGTTTTTT. This sequence joins TRBV20-1 and TRBJ1-4; D gene ambiguous. Trimming left V 4 bases short and J 8 bases short, with 14 bases between. The CDR3 has 13 amino acids. CDR1 and CDR2 from the germline V gene are DFQATT and SNEGSKA (reference sequence).

This clonotype was seen only a few times. Here the CDR3 reads CAWSPRTGARYEQYF. CDR3 DNA sequence: TGTGCCTGGAGTCCGCGGACAGGGGCAAGGTACGAGCAGTACTTC. The chain has TRBV30 and TRBJ2-7, with 9 bases that match TRBD1. The CDR3 totals 15 residues. Germline V CDR1 and CDR2: GTSNPN, SVGIG (reference sequence). The V and J ends lost 2 bases and 4 bases, in that order; junction bases with no gene match: 9.

This clonotype was observed a handful of times. The chain has TRBV10-3 and TRBJ2-1, with 8 bases identical to TRBD2. Germline V gene data show CDR1 as ENHRY and CDR2 as SYGVKD. V lost 0 bases and J lost 6; bases outside the gene matches: 4. The CDR3 has 15 residues. The CDR3 region has the DNA TGTGCCATCAGTGAGTCCGGACTAGCAACCAATGAGCAGTTCTTC. Translated: CAISESGLATNEQFF.

The chain employs TRBV6-2 or TRBV6-3 and TRBJ2-4, with 7 bases matching TRBD2. The CDR3 totals 16 residues. Germline V CDR1 and CDR2: MNHEY, SVGEGT. The junction had 18 bases not matched to a gene; V was cut back by 5 bases and J by 11 bases. CDR3 residues: CASSMTGPTTAGVQYF. The CDR3 coding sequence is TGTGCCAGCAGTATGACGGGACCCACCACTGCGGGAGTTCAGTACTTC.

The V call is TRBV28, the J call TRBJ1-2, with D hard to call. Trimming stripped 3 bases from V and 3 bases from J, with 8 bases between. The CDR3 covers 13 residues. Germline V CDR1 and CDR2: MDHEN, SYDVKM. The CDR3: CASSLMMDYGYTF. CDR3 coding DNA: TGTGCCAGCAGTTTGATGATGGACTATGGCTACACCTTC.

This clonotype was found a few times. This chain joins TRBV6-1 and TRBJ1-1, with a possible D match to TRBD1 (6 bases). CDR3 length: 14 amino acids. V was pared by 1 base and J by 7 bases, with 13 bases between. Germline V gene lookup returns CDR1 MNHNS and CDR2 SASEGT. The CDR3 reads CASSEGQVPYEAFF. The CDR3 region has the DNA TGTGCCAGCAGTGAAGGACAGGTGCCCTATGAAGCTTTCTTT.

V and J are TRBV3-1 and TRBJ2-6; 8 nucleotides align to TRBD2. Germline V gene lookup returns CDR1 LGHDT and CDR2 YNNKEL (reference sequence). CDR3 size: 15 residues. V was pared by 4 bases and J by 2 bases, with 1 base of the junction left unmatched. CDR3 region: CASSPGLAGANVLTF. The CDR3, as DNA: TGTGCCAGCAGCCCGGGACTAGCTGGGGCCAACGTCCTGACTTTC.

This clonotype was seen repeatedly, ten times or more. The rearrangement uses TRBV29-1 and TRBJ2-3; D unresolved. V lost 4 bases and J 4 bases, leaving 6 bases between the germline ends. The CDR3 is made up of 11 amino acids. The germline CDR1 and CDR2 sequences are SQVTM and ANQGSEA. CDR3 coding DNA: TGCAGCGTTGTCCAGGCAGATACGCAGTATTTT. Protein product: CSVVQADTQYF.

Only a few counts were recorded for this clonotype. The chain has TRBV6-5 and TRBJ2-1, with 10 bases matching TRBD2. J was trimmed by 1 base and V by 6 bases; bases with no gene match: 3. The CDR3 sequence is 15 residues long. Germline-derived CDR1 and CDR2 are MNHEY and SVGAGI. This CDR3 is CASSSTSGSYNEQFF. The CDR3, as DNA: TGTGCCAGCAGCTCGACTAGCGGGTCCTACAATGAGCAGTTCTTC.

The rearrangement uses TRBV6-6 and TRBJ1-5; 7 bases are shared with TRBD1. There are 15 residues in the CDR3. Germline V gives CDR1 MNHNY, CDR2 SVGAGI (reference sequence). V was pared by 4 bases and J by 4 bases, with 7 bases of the junction left unmatched. CDR3: CASSFDRERNQPQHF. CDR3 bases: TGTGCCAGCAGTTTCGACAGGGAGAGGAATCAGCCCCAGCATTTT.

This CDR3 reads CASSVDRVPNGNTIYF. DNA of the CDR3: TGTGCCAGCAGCGTCGACAGGGTTCCTAACGGAAACACCATATATTTT. The chain employs TRBV9 and TRBJ1-3; TRBD1 matches 7 bases. Per the germline V gene, CDR1 is SGDLS and CDR2 is YYNGEE. The ends lost 2 bases at V and 4 bases at J; junction bases unmatched: 9. The CDR3 consists of 16 residues.

This clonotype was detected a few times. The rearrangement joins TRBV7-2 to TRBJ2-1, with a tentative D call TRBD2 (5 bases). This CDR3 has 15 residues. Germline CDR1 and CDR2: SGHTA and FQGNSA. V was trimmed by 5 bases and J by 4 bases, leaving 15 bases between them. CDR3: CASSNGPGKYNEQFF. CDR3 bases: TGTGCCAGCAGCAATGGTCCCGGGAAATACAATGAGCAGTTCTTC.

The chain uses TRBV4-1 and TRBJ1-2; D not resolved. This CDR3 has 14 residues. V lost 1 base and J 8 bases, leaving 14 bases between the germline ends. CDR1 is MGHRA, CDR2 YSYEKL, per germline. The CDR3 DNA is TGCGCCAGCAGCCAAGGGGTTGGCGTGTGGGGCTACACCTTC. Translated, it gives CASSQGVGVWGYTF.

This clonotype was detected many times. The rearrangement links TRBV3-1 to TRBJ1-4; D is uncertain. The CDR3 length is 15 residues. Trimming left V 4 bases short and J 7 bases short, with 16 bases between. Germline CDR1 and CDR2: LGHDT and YNNKEL (reference sequence). The CDR3 DNA reads as TGTGCCAGCAGCCTACTGACGGACGGGCCTGAAAAACTGTTTTTT. Translating gives CASSLLTDGPEKLFF.

This chain links TRBV28 with TRBJ2-7; 10 positions match TRBD1. CDR3 length: 16 residues. V lost 4 bases, J lost 1 base, and 7 bases stayed unmatched. Per the germline V gene, CDR1 is MDHEN and CDR2 is SYDVKM. CDR3 amino acids: CASSSPGDRGSYEQYF. The CDR3 DNA reads as TGTGCCAGCAGTTCCCCCGGGGACAGGGGATCCTACGAGCAGTACTTC. Variable domain in full (rest from reference TRBV28 and TRBJ2-7): DVKVTQSSRYLVKRTGEKVFLECVQDMDHENMFWYRQDPGLGLRLIYFSYDVKMKEKGDIPEGYSVSREKKERFSLILESASTNQTSMYLCASSSPGDRGSYEQYFGPGTRLTVT.